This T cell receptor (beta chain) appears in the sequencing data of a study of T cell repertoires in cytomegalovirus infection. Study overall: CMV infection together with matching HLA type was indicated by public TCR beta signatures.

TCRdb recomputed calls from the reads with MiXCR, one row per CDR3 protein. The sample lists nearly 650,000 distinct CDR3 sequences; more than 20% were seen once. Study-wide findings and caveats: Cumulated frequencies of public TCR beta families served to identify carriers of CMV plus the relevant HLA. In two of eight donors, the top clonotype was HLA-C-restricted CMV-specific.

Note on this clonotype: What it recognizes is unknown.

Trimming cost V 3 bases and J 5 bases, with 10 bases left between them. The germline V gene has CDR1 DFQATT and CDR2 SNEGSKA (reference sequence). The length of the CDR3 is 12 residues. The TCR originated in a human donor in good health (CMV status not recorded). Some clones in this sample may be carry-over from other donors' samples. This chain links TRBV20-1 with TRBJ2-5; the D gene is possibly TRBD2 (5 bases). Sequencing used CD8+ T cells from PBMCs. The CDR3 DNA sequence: TGCAGTGCTAGTCGGCGGAGGGAGACCCAGTACTTC. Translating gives CSASRRRETQYF.